This entry features one TCR beta chain sequence. This clonotype was seen a handful of times. This clone's antigen is unknown. Per-nucleotide qualities are absent, and no much larger clonotype sits a single base away. The sample is drawn from a study of blood T cells in healthy people across ages (dated by TCRdb to the mid-2010s). Regarding the study in general: In model experiments, template switching captured about one uniquely barcoded TCR beta cDNA molecule for every two T cells. Using the same blood draw, the study looked at two additional independent replicas of 1 million unique cDNA reads for two donors, one aged 18 to 29 and the other aged 80 or older. Using deep sequencing normalized with unique cDNA molecular identifiers, the study measured how TCR beta repertoire diversity changes with age. Donors of different ages were randomly distributed across sequencing lanes to avoid experimental bias. Four age groups were formed from the donors: young (average roughly 15 years), middle-aged (roughly 38), aged (more than 55) and long-lived (roughly 81). The paper's findings and limits, for the study overall: Observed TCR beta diversity correlated strongly with the percentage of naive T cells measured by flow cytometry. Conclusive comparison of naive and antigen-experienced compartments was prevented by the profiling of bulk unsorted PBMCs. As age increased, observed TCR beta diversity per million T cells dropped in a roughly linear way, and a significant reduction was already evident by age about 40. Because donor CMV infection status was unknown, age-related changes in expanded clonotypes were potentially confounded. Estimates of total diversity based on one million sequenced T cells were considered lower bounds and underestimates. Compared with the aged group, the long-lived group had more naive CD4+ T cells, fewer expanded clones and increased TCR diversity, suggesting age selection.

Receptor libraries were prepared by 5' RACE. Sequencing was performed on an Illumina HiSeq 2500. The second PCR ran for about 6 to 12 cycles and used a J-beta primer mix along with a sample-barcoded 5' primer. A template-switch 5' adaptor carrying 12 random nucleotides introduced a unique molecular identifier onto each TCR beta cDNA molecule. Each sample yielded at least 2.5 million CDR3-containing paired-end reads. First-strand cDNA synthesis was performed from all RNA using the Mint cDNA synthesis kit, with priming by a TRBC-specific oligonucleotide. Following uracil-DNA glycosylase treatment, all cDNA underwent a first 18-cycle PCR with the universal primers M1SS and BC2_uni_R. Concerning the study's data processing: For normalization, 1 million high-quality reads, each with a distinct molecular identifier, were randomly selected from each sample. Instead of being binned into consensus sequences, reads that shared molecular identifiers were thrown out. MiTCR, with a Q25 quality threshold and the strictest error-elimination algorithm, was used for CDR3 identification, clonotype clustering and error correction. A nonparametric unseen species model with Euler transformation was used to estimate a lower bound on total TCR beta diversity. Clones were called with MiXCR by TCRdb after fastp trimmed the public reads at Q25, and only in-frame beta chains were retained. Records with the same CDR3 protein are collapsed into one entry carrying the most frequent genes and DNA. What appears here as the V and J calls and clone size reflects TCRdb's work, not the paper's. The sample yields hundreds of thousands of distinct CDR3 sequences; 48% were counted once. The leading ten clones occupy about an eighth of the sample.

The 40 or so donors, aged roughly 6 to 95 years, were systemically healthy Caucasian individuals from Russia. Each donor gave about 10 milliliters of peripheral blood, drawn into EDTA-treated Vacutainer tubes. PBMCs were isolated by Ficoll-Paque density-gradient centrifugation, with at least 6.5 million obtained per sample. Trizol reagent was used to extract total RNA from PBMCs, with at least 5 micrograms per sample. For every donor, flow cytometry on a PBMC aliquot measured the percentage of naive CD45RAhigh/CD27high T cells. Trimming takes 3 bases off V and 5 bases off J; junction bases not matched to a gene: 9. The CDR3 holds 15 amino acids from the cysteine to the phenylalanine. Only the CDR3 portion is preserved as DNA: 45 bases, with reading frame beginning at the first base. The germline V gene encodes CDR1 LGHDT and CDR2 YNNKEL (reference sequence).

Sequencing was done on a sample of blood. The sequence was obtained from a man aged 25-40 years in good health. The chain uses TRBV3-1 and TRBJ1-2, with TRBD1 identical over 7 junction bases. The CDR3 amino acid sequence is: CASSHLRTGLYGYTF. The nucleotide sequence reads as follows: TGTGCCAGCAGCCACCTCAGGACAGGCCTGTATGGCTACACCTTC.